In its sample, the clone carrying this T cell receptor beta chain was seen a few times. The germline CDR1 and CDR2 sequences are SGHVS and FQNEAQ. There are 14 residues in the CDR3. The ends lost 5 bases at V and 8 bases at J; junction bases unmatched: 6. The data are from a study of T-cell reconstitution after alpha-beta-depleted transplantation in children. Preparation of the TCRbeta library used unique molecular identifiers. MiXCR, run by TCRdb on the PCR reads, gives a single entry per CDR3 protein. The sample contains some 530,000 distinct CDR3 sequences, roughly an eighth of which appear only once.

The rearrangement links TRBV7-8 to TRBJ2-1; the match to TRBD1 covers 10 bases. This TCR came from a human donor who donated a stem cell graft to a child with combined immunodeficiency. The input for sequencing was PBMCs from the stem cell graft donor, taken from the stem cell graft. CDR3 in DNA: TGTGCCAGCAGCGCGGGACAGGGGTACGATGAGCAGTTCTTC. It encodes CASSAGQGYDEQFF.